This T cell receptor (beta chain) was sequenced in a study of blood T cell repertoires in COVID-19. Study-level background: The study drew acute and convalescent COVID-19 samples from the United States, Italy and Spain.

There are 16 residues in the CDR3. The V gene lost 1 base and the J gene lost 2 bases, with 12 bases spanning the gap. The germline V gene encodes CDR1 MGHRA and CDR2 YSYEKL. Original processing notes: Amplification with reference gene primers provided the estimates of nucleated cell counts. Sequenced by immunoSEQ multiplex PCR; TCRdb stores in-frame clones only, minus some. The V and J calls and the clone size are those of that table, but D and trimming were determined from the DNA. Of some 450,000 clones in the sample, roughly 88% were seen once. This clone was seen at least ten times. The Seattle patients joined while their infection was active and were tracked longitudinally afterward.

The chain uses TRBV4-1 and TRBJ1-5; tentative D call: TRBD1 (5 bases). The source of this sequence is a woman aged 45-59 years with COVID-19, enrolled during active disease. Sequences were obtained from peripheral blood. This CDR3 reads CASSQVGLGGNQPQHF. The CDR3 nucleotides are TGCGCCAGCAGCCAAGTGGGACTGGGGGGCAATCAGCCCCAGCATTTT.